The table lists the clone carrying this T cell receptor beta chain with a few counts. The record originates from a study of blood T cell repertoires in COVID-19. Study-level background: The United States, Italy and Spain were the sources of the acute and convalescent COVID-19 samples. T cells, B-cell-depleted T cells, or PBMCs provided the cDNA or gDNA that served as material.

As processed by the authors: Nucleated cell number was recorded as an estimate derived from reference gene primer amplification. Generated by immunoSEQ multiplex PCR, the TCRdb table keeps only in-frame clones and is missing some. That table gives V, J and clone size, and the DNA gave D and trimming. The sample includes around 130,000 clones, roughly four fifths of them seen just once. Germline CDR1 and CDR2: SNHLY and FYNNEI. The V and J ends lost 6 bases and 5 bases respectively, with 17 bases between them. The CDR3 is 16 residues long. This chain connects TRBV2 to TRBJ1-6; D gene unclear. The sample taken for sequencing was peripheral blood. This TCR came from a woman aged 55-69 years with acute or convalescent COVID-19. This CDR3 is CASRVSRQTNNSPLHF. The DNA for the CDR3 is TGTGCCAGCAGGGTTTCAAGGCAGACTAATAATTCACCCCTCCACTTT.